This TCR beta chain was captured in a study of CD8 T cells in Susac syndrome. An amount of RNA that ranged from roughly 0.5 to 1 ug was reverse transcribed with random hexamers. A single record per CDR3 protein comes from TCRdb applying MiXCR to the immunoSEQ multiplex PCR reads. The table has about 140,000 distinct CDR3 sequences, 85% to 95% seen once; the top ten hold roughly 0.14%. The CDR3 has 15 residues. The V end lost 3 bases, the J end lost 2 bases, and 11 bases lay between the germline ends. The germline V gene has CDR1 MDHEN and CDR2 SYDVKM. The clonotype comes from a human donor with Susac syndrome. V gene TRBV28 combines with J gene TRBJ1-5; D uncertain. The sample consisted of CD4+ T cells from PBMCs. The CDR3 here is CASSFRKAGNQPQHF. The CDR3, as DNA: TGTGCCAGCAGTTTCAGAAAAGCTGGCAATCAGCCCCAGCATTTT.